This paragraph reports one T cell receptor beta chain. As handled by the study authors: Reference gene primers were amplified, and this amplification served to estimate nucleated cell counts. Sequenced by immunoSEQ multiplex PCR; TCRdb stores in-frame clones only, minus some. V and J calls and clone size are copied from that table; D and trimming were computed from the DNA. The repertoire holds under 140,000 clones, with about four fifths as singletons. The V gene end was trimmed by 6 bases and the J gene end by 8 bases; junction bases not matched to a gene: 6. The CDR3 extends over 13 amino acids. Germline V gene lookup returns CDR1 SNHLY and CDR2 FYNNEI. This sample stems from a study of blood T cell repertoires in COVID-19. The wider study: The United States, Italy and Spain provided the acute and convalescent COVID-19 samples. PBMCs, B-cell-depleted T cells, or T cells were the source of the cDNA or gDNA that made up the material.

The sample comprised peripheral blood. The chain has TRBV2 and TRBJ1-2, with 10 bases matching TRBD1. The origin of this receptor is a woman aged 60 to 75 with acute or convalescent COVID-19. The CDR3 here is CASRAGTGEGYTF. In DNA, the CDR3 is TGTGCCAGCAGAGCAGGGACAGGGGAAGGCTACACCTTC. The complete variable domain, with remaining parts taken from reference TRBV2 and TRBJ1-2, reads EPEVTQTPSHQVTQMGQEVILRCVPISNHLYFYWYRQILGQKVEFLVSFYNNEISEKSEIFDDQFSVERPDGSNFTLKIRSTKLEDSAMYFCASRAGTGEGYTFGSGTRLTVV.